Each of the 25 T cell receptor beta chains below was sequenced from the same sample in a study of PD-1 blockade in classical Hodgkin lymphoma. Stated time point: cycle 4 day 1 (C4D1), after 6 weeks of nivolumab. Every patient was affected by relapse after autologous stem cell transplantation, while exposure to brentuximab vedotin was not uniform. Assay used: immunoSEQ multiplex PCR; TCRdb lists only in-frame clones, some missing. Among fewer than 95,000 clones listed, more than 80% were seen once. The sequences come from peripheral blood mononuclear cells (PBMCs), collected before the fourth cycle of nivolumab. These TCRs come from a human donor with classical Hodgkin lymphoma.

The rearrangement uses TRBV28 and TRBJ1-5; D may be TRBD1 (6 bases). V was clipped by 5 bases and J by 3 bases, with 14 bases between them. Germline CDR1 reads MDHEN; CDR2 reads SYDVKM. CDR3 size: 15 residues. Here the CDR3 DNA reads TGTGCCAGCAGTCCCCCGGGGGGCATCAATCAGCCCCAGCATTTT. This codes for CASSPPGGINQPQHF.

The V and J genes are TRBV5-1 and TRBJ2-1; D remains unclear. The germline CDR1 and CDR2 sequences are SGHRS and YFSETQ. This CDR3 is built from 14 residues. Trimming removed 0 bases at V and 8 bases at J, with 12 bases between. The CDR3 sequence is CASSLEGRYDEQFF. As DNA, the CDR3 is TGCGCCAGCAGCTTGGAAGGACGATACGATGAGCAGTTCTTC.

The chain joins TRBV6-1 to TRBJ1-1, with TRBD1 as a possible D gene (6 bases). CDR3 length: 13 amino acids. Germline values: CDR1 MNHNS, CDR2 SASEGT. The DNA for the CDR3 is TGTTACGAGGGGGTAGGGGAACACACTGAAGCTTTCTTT. It is translated as CYEGVGEHTEAFF.

This chain joins TRBV9 and TRBJ1-1; D possibly corresponds to TRBD1 (5 bases). V was clipped by 3 bases and J by 2 bases, with 8 bases between them. Per germline, CDR1 SGDLS and CDR2 YYNGEE. CDR3 length equals 13 residues. CDR3 sequence reads: CASSAGQNTEAFF. As DNA, the CDR3 is TGTGCCAGCAGCGCCGGACAAAACACTGAAGCTTTCTTT.

The gene calls are TRBV5-1 and TRBJ1-2; D remains ambiguous. Germline CDR1 is SGHRS and CDR2 is YFSETQ. Trimming stripped 0 bases from V and 0 bases from J, with 6 bases between. The CDR3 contains 14 residues. The CDR3 sequence is CASSLGTTNYGYTF. The CDR3 nucleotides are TGCGCCAGCAGCTTGGGTACTACTAACTATGGCTACACCTTC.

This chain joins TRBV11-2 and TRBJ2-2; 7 bases line up with TRBD2. V shed 2 bases, J shed 1 base, and the junction held 7 bases outside the gene matches. CDR3 size: 17 residues. Per the germline V gene, CDR1 is SGHAT and CDR2 is FQNNGV. CDR3 nucleotides: TGTGCCAGCAGCTTAACCTTGTCGGGAGGGAACACCGGGGAGCTGTTTTTT. Translated, it gives CASSLTLSGGNTGELFF.

The rearrangement uses TRBV23-1 and TRBJ1-3; D unclear. TRBV23-1 is recorded as an ORF, its role being uncertain. This CDR3 region has 20 residues. Trimming shortened V by 2 bases and J by 0 bases, and 23 bases separated the two germline ends. CDR3 DNA sequence: TGCGCCAGCAGTCAACGGGCAAGACTAGTACCCGTATACTCTGGAAACACCATATATTTT. Its translation: CASSQRARLVPVYSGNTIYF.

The chain is built from TRBV12-5 and TRBJ2-6; 9 nucleotides line up with TRBD1. The CDR3 spans 16 residues. V shed 1 base and J 2 bases; nucleotides not matched to a gene: 0. Germline V gene lookup returns CDR1 LGHNT and CDR2 FRNRAP. This CDR3 reads CASGLGQGAGANVLTF. The CDR3 nucleotides read TGTGCTAGTGGTTTGGGACAGGGGGCTGGGGCCAACGTCCTGACTTTC.

V is TRBV12-2 and J is TRBJ2-7; the D segment call TRBD2 is taken from the table without a DNA check. TRBV12-2 is designated a pseudogene. The CDR3 is 17 amino acids. The CDR3 region has the DNA TGTGCAAGTCGCTTAGCCGAAGGCGCTCTAGCGGTCTACGAGCAGTACTTC. Translation gives CASRLAEGALAVYEQYF.

There are a few counts of this clone. V and J are TRBV6-5 and TRBJ1-1, with unresolved D. Germline CDR1 MNHEY, CDR2 SVGAGI. This CDR3 spans 11 amino acids. V was cut by 4 bases and J by 5 bases, with 5 bases left in between. CDR3 DNA: TGTGCCAGCAGTTCTGGGACTGAAGCTTTCTTT. Translated, it gives CASSSGTEAFF.

V and J are TRBV5-4 and TRBJ2-2; 8 bases line up with TRBD2. With V trimmed by 5 bases and J by 2 bases, 5 bases remained unmatched. CDR1 and CDR2 from the germline V gene are SGHNT and YYREEE (reference sequence). The CDR3 consists of 15 residues. The CDR3 DNA sequence: TGTGCCAGCAGGACACTAGCGGCAAACACCGGGGAGCTGTTTTTT. Its protein product is CASRTLAANTGELFF.

The V and J genes are TRBV27 and TRBJ2-7, with TRBD2 identical over 9 bases. Germline-derived CDR1 and CDR2 are MNHEY and SMNVEV (reference sequence). CDR3 length: 15 residues. Trimming cost V 6 bases and J 1 base; bases outside gene matches: 7. The CDR3 reads CASRRLADPSYEQYF. The CDR3 nucleotides read TGTGCCAGCAGGAGACTAGCGGACCCTTCCTACGAGCAGTACTTC.

This chain uses TRBV21-1 with TRBJ2-7; the table's D call of TRBD2 was not tested on the DNA. TRBV21-1 is given as a pseudogene. The CDR3 consists of 16 residues. CDR3 coding DNA: TGTGCCAGCAGCAAAGCTCCCGGGAGGGCTTCCTACGAGCAGTACTTC. It yields the protein CASSKAPGRASYEQYF.

This chain connects TRBV7-9 to TRBJ2-2; maybe TRBD1 (5 bases). V was cut by 1 base and J by 4 bases, with 10 bases left in between. Germline-derived CDR1 and CDR2 are SEHNR and FQNEAQ (reference sequence). CDR3 size: 15 residues. This CDR3 reads CASSLVGRVTGELFF. The CDR3 bases are TGTGCCAGCAGCTTAGTCGGCAGGGTCACCGGGGAGCTGTTTTTT. The variable domain in full, completed from reference TRBV7-9 and TRBJ2-2, reads DTGVSQNPRHKITKRGQNVTFRCDPISEHNRLYWYRQTLGQGPEFLTYFQNEAQLEKSRLLSDRFSAERPKGSFSTLEIQRTEQGDSAMYLCASSLVGRVTGELFFGEGSRLTVL.

The CDR3 here is CAWSLGGASTDTQYF. CDR3 in DNA: TGTGCCTGGAGCCTTGGGGGGGCTTCCACAGATACGCAGTATTTT. This chain links TRBV30 with TRBJ2-3, with D tentatively TRBD2 (7 bases). The CDR3 is made up of 15 amino acids. Germline assignment: CDR1 GTSNPN and CDR2 SVGIG (reference sequence). The ends were cut back, 3 bases at V and 2 bases at J, with 15 bases in the middle. Looking up the rest from reference TRBV30 and TRBJ2-3 gives the full variable domain: SQTIHQWPATLVQPVGSPLSLECTVEGTSNPNLYWYRQAAGRGLQLLFYSVGIGQISSEVPQNLSASRPQDRQFILSSKKLLLSDSGFYLCAWSLGGASTDTQYFGPGTRLTVL.

As concerns this clone: This sample also contains other DNA sequences that code for the same CDR3. The chain couples TRBV5-4 to TRBJ1-1; TRBD1 aligns across 7 bases. The V and J ends lost 0 bases and 2 bases, in that order; junction bases with no gene match: 1. The CDR3 runs 14 residues. From germline, CDR1 is SGHNT and CDR2 YYREEE (reference sequence). The CDR3 sequence: CASSLAGGNTEAFF. As DNA, the CDR3 is TGTGCCAGCAGCTTGGCAGGGGGAAACACTGAAGCTTTCTTT.

This chain joins TRBV9 and TRBJ2-7; tentatively, D is TRBD1 or TRBD2 (6 bases each). The length of the CDR3 is 14 residues. V gave up 4 bases and J gave up 4 bases, with 15 bases separating them. Germline V CDR1 and CDR2: SGDLS, YYNGEE. The CDR3 reads CASSSAGGRYEQYF. The CDR3 DNA follows: TGTGCCAGCAGCTCCGCCGGGGGCAGGTACGAGCAGTACTTC.

The chain recombines TRBV10-3 with TRBJ2-1, with D uncertain. The CDR3 length is 14 residues. Germline assignment: CDR1 ENHRY and CDR2 SYGVKD. With 6 bases removed from V and 1 base from J, the gap between germline ends came to 10 bases. The CDR3 sequence: CAISPDGSYNEQFF. In DNA, the CDR3 is TGTGCCATCAGCCCTGACGGTTCCTACAATGAGCAGTTCTTC.

V and J are TRBV27 and TRBJ2-5, with D possibly being TRBD2 (5 bases). Trimming left V 3 bases short and J 4 bases short, with 12 bases between. CDR1 and CDR2 (germline): MNHEY, SMNVEV (reference sequence). CDR3 length equals 14 residues. CDR3 region: CASSFLGMGETQYF. CDR3 DNA: TGTGCCAGCAGTTTCCTCGGGATGGGAGAGACCCAGTACTTC.

This clone appeared a few times. V and J are TRBV9 and TRBJ1-1; D possibly corresponds to TRBD1 (6 bases). V was clipped by 3 bases and J by 1 base, with 10 bases between them. The CDR3 runs 14 residues. The germline CDR1 and CDR2 sequences are SGDLS and YYNGEE. The CDR3 reads CASSAPGQNTEAFF. CDR3 nucleotide sequence: TGTGCCAGCAGCGCGCCGGGACAGAACACTGAAGCTTTCTTT.

V and J are TRBV6-4 and TRBJ2-3; 13 bases map to TRBD2. Germline CDR1 is MRHNA and CDR2 is SNTAGT. The V and J ends lost 0 bases and 2 bases, in that order; junction bases with no gene match: 14. The CDR3 runs to 21 residues. Here the CDR3 DNA reads TGTGCCAGCAGTGACTCGGGACTAGCGGGACGGATGGTGCCAAACACAGATACGCAGTATTTT. It specifies CASSDSGLAGRMVPNTDTQYF.

This sequence joins TRBV25-1 and TRBJ2-2, with 7 bases matching TRBD1. Germline CDR1 MGHDK, CDR2 SYGVNS. V lost 1 base, J lost 2 bases, and 4 bases stayed unmatched. CDR3 length equals 16 residues. This CDR3 is CASSELGQINTGELFF. DNA for the CDR3: TGTGCCAGCAGTGAATTGGGACAGATTAACACCGGGGAGCTGTTTTTT.

The chain links TRBV2 to TRBJ2-7; D might be TRBD2 (7 bases). Looked up from germline, CDR1 is SNHLY and CDR2 is FYNNEI. Trimming removed 1 base from V and 3 bases from J, with 16 bases in between. This CDR3 comprises 16 residues. The CDR3 here is CASSEEGGRSSYEQYF. CDR3 DNA: TGTGCCAGCAGTGAAGAGGGGGGGAGGAGCAGCTACGAGCAGTACTTC.

V usage is TRBV7-7 and J usage is TRBJ2-2, with D unresolved. Trimming took 1 base from V and 5 from J, leaving 8 bases between them. Germline V lookup: CDR1 SSHAT, CDR2 FNYEAQ (reference sequence). The CDR3 extends over 14 amino acids. The CDR3 coding sequence is TGTGCCAGCAGCTTAGATGTTAGTACCGGGGAGCTGTTTTTT. Translated, it gives CASSLDVSTGELFF.

The chain is built from TRBV19 and TRBJ2-7, with D perhaps being TRBD1 or TRBD2 (5 bases each). In germline, CDR1 is LNHDA, CDR2 SQIVND (reference sequence). The CDR3 contains 13 residues. V was cut by 3 bases and J by 4 bases, with 10 bases left in between. Written as DNA, the CDR3 is TGTGCCAGTAGTATCGGGACGGAATACGAGCAGTACTTC. Its translation: CASSIGTEYEQYF.